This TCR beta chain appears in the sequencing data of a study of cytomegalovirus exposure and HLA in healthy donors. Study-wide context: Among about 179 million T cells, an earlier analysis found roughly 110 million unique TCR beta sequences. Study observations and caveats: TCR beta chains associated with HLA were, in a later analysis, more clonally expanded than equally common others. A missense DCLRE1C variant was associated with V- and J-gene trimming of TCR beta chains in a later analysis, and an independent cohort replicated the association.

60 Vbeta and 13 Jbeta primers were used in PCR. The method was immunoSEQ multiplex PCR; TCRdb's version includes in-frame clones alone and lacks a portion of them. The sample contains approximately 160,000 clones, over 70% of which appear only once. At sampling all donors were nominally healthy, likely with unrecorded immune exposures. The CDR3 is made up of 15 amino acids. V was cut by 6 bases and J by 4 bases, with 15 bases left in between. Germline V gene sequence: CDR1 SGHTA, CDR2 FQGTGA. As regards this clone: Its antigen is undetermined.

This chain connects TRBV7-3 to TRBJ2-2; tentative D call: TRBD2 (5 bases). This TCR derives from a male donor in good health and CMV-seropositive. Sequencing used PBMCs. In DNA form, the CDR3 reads TGTGCCAGCAGTTGGACCATCCGGGGCACCGGGGAGCTGTTTTTT. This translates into CASSWTIRGTGELFF.